Listed below are T cell receptor beta chains from one sample, sequenced in a study of T-cell memory formation after mild COVID-19. TCRdb reanalysed the 5' RACE reads using MiXCR and keeps one entry per CDR3 protein. The table records some 490,000 distinct CDR3 sequences, about 20% of them present only once. The specimen was PBMCs or a T cell subset sorted from them (not recorded which). These receptors all stem from an adult woman who had mild COVID-19 (a few samples of this study predate the infection). Cell type and time point are not known. The CDR3 runs from the conserved cysteine through the conserved F or W. D genes are given only for firm matches. Size values are once, few and many counts, or a class for expanded clones, and some rows have none.

size,J,V,D,CDR3,DNA
NA,TRBJ1-2,TRBV4-1,NA,CASSQGQGPIDGYTF,TGCGCCAGCAGCCAAGGACAAGGGCCGATAGATGGCTACACCTTC
many,TRBJ2-5,TRBV7-2,NA,CASSLAASSTETQYF,TGTGCCAGCAGCTTAGCGGCTAGTAGTACCGAGACCCAGTACTTC
many,TRBJ1-5,TRBV12-3/TRBV12-4,NA,CASSGSGGNQPQHF,TGTGCCAGCAGCGGGTCCGGTGGCAATCAGCCCCAGCATTTT
NA,TRBJ1-1,TRBV7-6,NA,CASSLEVPYERNTEAFF,TGTGCCAGCAGCTTAGAGGTCCCCTACGAACGGAACACTGAAGCTTTCTTT
few,TRBJ1-4,TRBV7-2,NA,CASSTRAGDPEKLFF,TGTGCCAGCAGCACTAGGGCCGGTGATCCGGAAAAACTGTTTTTT
NA,TRBJ2-4,TRBV4-2,NA,CASSQDPTGGAAKNIQYF,TGTGCCAGCAGCCAAGATCCTACAGGGGGGGCGGCCAAAAACATTCAGTACTTC
few,TRBJ2-3,TRBV7-9,TRBD2,CASSAVAGLTDTQYF,TGTGCCAGCAGCGCAGTAGCGGGACTCACAGATACGCAGTATTTT
many,TRBJ2-2,TRBV3-1,TRBD2,CASSQASGRAGELFF,TGTGCCAGCAGCCAAGCTAGCGGGAGGGCCGGGGAGCTGTTTTTT
few,TRBJ2-2,TRBV18,NA,CASSPLLKQGSGELFF,TGTGCCAGCTCACCACTCTTAAAGCAGGGATCCGGGGAGCTGTTTTTT
NA,TRBJ2-4,TRBV11-2,NA,CASSLGEGAMGKNIQYF,TGTGCCAGCAGCCTAGGGGAGGGGGCAATGGGCAAAAACATTCAGTACTTC
NA,TRBJ1-1,TRBV5-1,TRBD1,CASGQGGMNTEAFF,TGCGCCAGCGGACAGGGGGGTATGAACACTGAAGCTTTCTTT
many,TRBJ2-1,TRBV27,NA,CASRYGGSFNNEQFF,TGTGCCAGCAGATATGGAGGGTCCTTTAACAATGAGCAGTTCTTC
many,TRBJ2-5,TRBV10-3,TRBD1,CAISSGQGQETQYF,TGTGCCATCAGTTCGGGACAGGGGCAAGAGACCCAGTACTTC
NA,TRBJ2-1,TRBV29-1,TRBD1,CSADRDSYNEQFF,TGCAGCGCCGACAGGGACAGCTACAATGAGCAGTTCTTC
NA,TRBJ2-7,TRBV5-1,NA,CASSLGSNSNEQYF,TGCGCCAGCAGCTTGGGTTCGAATTCAAACGAGCAGTACTTC
NA,TRBJ1-5,TRBV4-1,NA,CASSAPGAQPQHF,TGCGCCAGCAGCGCCCCAGGGGCACAGCCCCAGCATTTT
NA,TRBJ1-1,TRBV18,TRBD1,CASSRPGQVNTEAFF,TGTGCCAGCTCACGACCGGGACAGGTGAACACTGAAGCTTTCTTT
NA,TRBJ1-5,TRBV6-1,NA,CASTVVGDQPQHF,TGTGCCAGCACGGTGGTGGGAGATCAGCCCCAGCATTTT